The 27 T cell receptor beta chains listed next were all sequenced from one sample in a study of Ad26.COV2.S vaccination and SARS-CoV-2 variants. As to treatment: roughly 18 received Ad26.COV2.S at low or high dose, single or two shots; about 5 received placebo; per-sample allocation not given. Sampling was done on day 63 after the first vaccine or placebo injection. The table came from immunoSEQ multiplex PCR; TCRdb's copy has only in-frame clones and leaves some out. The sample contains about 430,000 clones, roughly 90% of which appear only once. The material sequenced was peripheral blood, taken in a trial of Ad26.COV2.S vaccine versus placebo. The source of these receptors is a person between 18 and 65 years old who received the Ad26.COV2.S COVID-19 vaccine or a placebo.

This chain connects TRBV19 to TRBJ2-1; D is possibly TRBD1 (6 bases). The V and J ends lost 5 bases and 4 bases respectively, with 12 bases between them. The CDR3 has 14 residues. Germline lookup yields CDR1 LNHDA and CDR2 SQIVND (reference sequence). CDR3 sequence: CASSYQGSYNEQFF. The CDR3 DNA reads TGTGCCAGTAGTTATCAGGGGTCTTACAATGAGCAGTTCTTC.

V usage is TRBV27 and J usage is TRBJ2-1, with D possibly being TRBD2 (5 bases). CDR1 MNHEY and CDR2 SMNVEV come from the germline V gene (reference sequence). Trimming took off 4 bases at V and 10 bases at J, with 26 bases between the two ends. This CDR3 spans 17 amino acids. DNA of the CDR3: TGTGCCAGCAGTTCCTACTTAGGGAAACAGACTATACAAGAGCAGTTCTTC. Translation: CASSSYLGKQTIQEQFF.

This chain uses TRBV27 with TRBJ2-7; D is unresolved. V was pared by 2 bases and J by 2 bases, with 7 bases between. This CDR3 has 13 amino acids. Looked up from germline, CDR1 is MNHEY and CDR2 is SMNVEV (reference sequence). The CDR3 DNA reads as TGTGCCAGCAGTTTAAGGACCCCCTACGAGCAGTACTTC. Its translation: CASSLRTPYEQYF.

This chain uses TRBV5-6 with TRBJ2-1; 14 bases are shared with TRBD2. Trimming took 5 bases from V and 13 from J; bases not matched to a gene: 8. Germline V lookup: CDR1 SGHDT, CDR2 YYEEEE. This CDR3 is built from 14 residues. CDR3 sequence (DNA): TGTGCCAGCAGTCTAGGACTAGCGGGAGGTCTTCAGTTCTTC. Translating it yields CASSLGLAGGLQFF.

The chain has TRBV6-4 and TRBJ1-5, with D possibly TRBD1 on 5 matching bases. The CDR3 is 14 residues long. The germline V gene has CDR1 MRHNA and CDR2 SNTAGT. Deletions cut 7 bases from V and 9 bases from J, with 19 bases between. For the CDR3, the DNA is TGTGCCAGCAAGCATACAGGACTGAATGGGCCCCAGCATTTT. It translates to CASKHTGLNGPQHF.

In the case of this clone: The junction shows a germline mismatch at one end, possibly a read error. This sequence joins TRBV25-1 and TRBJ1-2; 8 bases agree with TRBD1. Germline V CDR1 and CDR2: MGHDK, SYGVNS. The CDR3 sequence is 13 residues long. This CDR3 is CASTEDRGHGYTF. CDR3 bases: TGTGCCAGCACTGAAGACAGGGGCCATGGCTACACCTTC.

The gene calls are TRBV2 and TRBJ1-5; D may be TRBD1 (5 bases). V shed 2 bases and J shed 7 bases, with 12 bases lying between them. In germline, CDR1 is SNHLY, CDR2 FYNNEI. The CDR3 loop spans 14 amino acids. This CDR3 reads CASSEMGGRQPQHF. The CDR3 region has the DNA TGTGCCAGCAGTGAAATGGGGGGACGGCAGCCCCAGCATTTT.

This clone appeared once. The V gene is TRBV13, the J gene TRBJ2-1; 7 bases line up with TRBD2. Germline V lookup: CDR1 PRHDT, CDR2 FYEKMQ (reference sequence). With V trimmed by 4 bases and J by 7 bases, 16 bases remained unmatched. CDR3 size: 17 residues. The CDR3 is CASSSVLTGTTLNEQFF. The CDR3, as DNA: TGTGCCAGCAGCTCGGTCCTAACCGGGACTACACTTAATGAGCAGTTCTTC.

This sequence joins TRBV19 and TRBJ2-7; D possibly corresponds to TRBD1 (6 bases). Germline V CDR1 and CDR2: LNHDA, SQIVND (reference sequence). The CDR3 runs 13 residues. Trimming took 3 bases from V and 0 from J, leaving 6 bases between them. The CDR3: CASSMDSSYEQYF. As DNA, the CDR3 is TGTGCCAGTAGTATGGACAGCTCCTACGAGCAGTACTTC.

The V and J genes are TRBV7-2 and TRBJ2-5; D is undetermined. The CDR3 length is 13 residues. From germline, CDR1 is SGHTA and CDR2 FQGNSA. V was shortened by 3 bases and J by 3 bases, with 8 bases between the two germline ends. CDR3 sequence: CASSFWSKETQYF. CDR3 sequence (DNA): TGTGCCAGCAGCTTTTGGTCTAAAGAGACCCAGTACTTC. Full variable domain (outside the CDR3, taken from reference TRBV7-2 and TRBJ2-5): GAGVSQSPSNKVTEKGKDVELRCDPISGHTALYWYRQSLGQGLEFLIYFQGNSAPDKSGLPSDRFSAERTGGSVSTLTIQRTQQEDSAVYLCASSFWSKETQYFGPGTRLLVL.

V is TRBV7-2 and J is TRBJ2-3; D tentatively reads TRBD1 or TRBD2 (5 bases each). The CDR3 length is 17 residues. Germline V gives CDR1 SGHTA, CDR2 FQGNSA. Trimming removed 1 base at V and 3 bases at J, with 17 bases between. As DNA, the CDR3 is TGTGCCAGCAGCTTAGGAGGTCGCCGGGACCTAACAGATACGCAGTATTTT. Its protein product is CASSLGGRRDLTDTQYF.

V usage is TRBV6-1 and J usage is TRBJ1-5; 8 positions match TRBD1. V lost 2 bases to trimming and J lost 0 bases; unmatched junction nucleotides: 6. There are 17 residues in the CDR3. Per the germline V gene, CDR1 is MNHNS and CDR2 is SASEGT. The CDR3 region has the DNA TGTGCCAGCAGTGAATACCGGGACAGGTATAGCAATCAGCCCCAGCATTTT. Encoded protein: CASSEYRDRYSNQPQHF.

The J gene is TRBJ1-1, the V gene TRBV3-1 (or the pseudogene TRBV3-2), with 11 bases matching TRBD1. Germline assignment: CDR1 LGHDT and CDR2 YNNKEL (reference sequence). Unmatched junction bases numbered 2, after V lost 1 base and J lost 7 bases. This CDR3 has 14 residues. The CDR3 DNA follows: TGTGCCAGCAGCCAAGGGACAGGGGGCGTTGAAGCTTTCTTT. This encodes CASSQGTGGVEAFF.

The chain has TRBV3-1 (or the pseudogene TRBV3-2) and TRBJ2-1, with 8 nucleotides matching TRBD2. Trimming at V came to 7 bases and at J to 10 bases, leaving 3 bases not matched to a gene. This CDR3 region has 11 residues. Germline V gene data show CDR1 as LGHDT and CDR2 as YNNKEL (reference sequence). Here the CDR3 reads CASTQRGEQFF. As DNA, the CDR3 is TGTGCCAGCACCCAGCGGGGGGAGCAGTTCTTC.

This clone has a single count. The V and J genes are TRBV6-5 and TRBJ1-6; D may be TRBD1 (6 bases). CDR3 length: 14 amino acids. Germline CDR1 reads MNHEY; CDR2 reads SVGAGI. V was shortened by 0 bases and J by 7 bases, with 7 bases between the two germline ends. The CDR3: CASSYSGQNSPLHF. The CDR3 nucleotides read TGTGCCAGCAGTTACTCCGGACAGAATTCACCCCTCCACTTT.

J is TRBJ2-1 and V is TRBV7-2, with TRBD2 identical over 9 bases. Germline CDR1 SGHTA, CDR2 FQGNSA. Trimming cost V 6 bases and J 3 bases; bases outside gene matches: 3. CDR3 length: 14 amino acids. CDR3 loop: CASRKLAGYNEQFF. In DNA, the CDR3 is TGTGCCAGCAGAAAACTAGCGGGCTACAATGAGCAGTTCTTC.

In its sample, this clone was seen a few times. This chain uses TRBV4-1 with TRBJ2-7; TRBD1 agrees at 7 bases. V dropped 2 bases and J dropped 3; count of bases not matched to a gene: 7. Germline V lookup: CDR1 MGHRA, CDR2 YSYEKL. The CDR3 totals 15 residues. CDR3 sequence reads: CASSQSPGQSYEQYF. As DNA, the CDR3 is TGCGCCAGCAGCCAATCACCGGGACAGAGCTACGAGCAGTACTTC.

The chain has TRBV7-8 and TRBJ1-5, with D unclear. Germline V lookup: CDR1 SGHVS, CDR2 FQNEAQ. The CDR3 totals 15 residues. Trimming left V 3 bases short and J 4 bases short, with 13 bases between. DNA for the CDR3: TGTGCCAGCAGCTTTGGACTCACGGGGAATCAGCCCCAGCATTTT. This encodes CASSFGLTGNQPQHF.

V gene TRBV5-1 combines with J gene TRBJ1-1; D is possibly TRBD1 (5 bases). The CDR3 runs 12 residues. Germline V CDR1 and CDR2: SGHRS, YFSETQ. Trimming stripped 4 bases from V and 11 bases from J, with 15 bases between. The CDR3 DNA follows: TGCGCCAGCAGCGAAACACAGACAGAGGCTTTCTTT. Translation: CASSETQTEAFF.

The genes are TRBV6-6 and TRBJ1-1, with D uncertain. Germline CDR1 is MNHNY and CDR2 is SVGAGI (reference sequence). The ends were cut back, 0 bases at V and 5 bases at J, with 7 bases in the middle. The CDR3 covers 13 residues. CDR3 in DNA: TGTGCCAGCAGTTACTCGAAACAGACTGAAGCTTTCTTT. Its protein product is CASSYSKQTEAFF.

The CDR3 coding sequence is TGTGCCAGCAGCGTAGGTGGGGGGGCAGGGCAGCCCCAGCATTTT. Amino acids: CASSVGGGAGQPQHF. This chain links TRBV9 with TRBJ1-5, with D perhaps TRBD1 (6 bases). Between the trimmed V and J ends, which lost 0 bases and 7 bases, there was a span of 14 bases. There are 15 residues in the CDR3. Germline V gene data show CDR1 as SGDLS and CDR2 as YYNGEE.

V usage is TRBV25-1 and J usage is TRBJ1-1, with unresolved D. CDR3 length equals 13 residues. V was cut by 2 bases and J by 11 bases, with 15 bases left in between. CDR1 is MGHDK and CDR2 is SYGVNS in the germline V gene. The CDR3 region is CASSESLVTVAFF. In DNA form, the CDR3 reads TGTGCCAGCAGTGAAAGTTTGGTAACAGTGGCTTTCTTT.

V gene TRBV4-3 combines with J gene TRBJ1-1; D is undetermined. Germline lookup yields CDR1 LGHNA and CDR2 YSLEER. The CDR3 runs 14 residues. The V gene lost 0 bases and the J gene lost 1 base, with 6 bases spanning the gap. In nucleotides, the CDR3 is TGCGCCAGCAGCCAAGAGAAGGCGAACACTGAAGCTTTCTTT. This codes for CASSQEKANTEAFF.

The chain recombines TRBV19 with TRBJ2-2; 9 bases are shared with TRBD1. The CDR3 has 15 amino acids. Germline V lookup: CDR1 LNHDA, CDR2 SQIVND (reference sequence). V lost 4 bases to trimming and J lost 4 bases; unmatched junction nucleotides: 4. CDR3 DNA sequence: TGTGCCAGTAGTACCCTACAGGGGGCCACCGGGGAGCTGTTTTTT. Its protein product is CASSTLQGATGELFF.

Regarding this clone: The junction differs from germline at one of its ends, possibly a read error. The CDR3 loop is CASTLEALAGGLF. The CDR3 DNA reads TGTGCCAGCACCCTTGAAGCGCTAGCGGGAGGGCTCTTC. The chain combines TRBV5-6 with TRBJ2-1, with TRBD2 matching over 12 bases. The germline gives CDR1 SGHDT, CDR2 YYEEEE. The CDR3 has 13 residues.

Here the CDR3 DNA reads TGTGCCAGCAGTATCCATAGCAATCAGCCCCAGCATTTT. Translated: CASSIHSNQPQHF. The J gene is TRBJ1-5, the V gene TRBV6-2 or TRBV6-3; D is ambiguous. This CDR3 has 13 residues. Germline V gene sequence: CDR1 MNHEY, CDR2 SVGEGT. V lost 5 bases, J lost 0 bases, and 5 bases lay in between.

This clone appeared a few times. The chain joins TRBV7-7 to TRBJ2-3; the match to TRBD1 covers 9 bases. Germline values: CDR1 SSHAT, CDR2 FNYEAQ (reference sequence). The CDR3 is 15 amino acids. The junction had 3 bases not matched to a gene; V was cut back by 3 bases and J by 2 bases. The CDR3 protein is CASSLDRGPTDTQYF. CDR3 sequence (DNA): TGTGCCAGCAGCTTGGACAGGGGACCCACAGATACGCAGTATTTT. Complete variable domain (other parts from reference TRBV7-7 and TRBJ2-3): GAGVSQSPRYKVTKRGQDVTLRCDPISSHATLYWYQQALGQGPEFLTYFNYEAQPDKSGLPSDRFSAERPEGSISTLTIQRTEQRDSAMYRCASSLDRGPTDTQYFGPGTRLTVL.